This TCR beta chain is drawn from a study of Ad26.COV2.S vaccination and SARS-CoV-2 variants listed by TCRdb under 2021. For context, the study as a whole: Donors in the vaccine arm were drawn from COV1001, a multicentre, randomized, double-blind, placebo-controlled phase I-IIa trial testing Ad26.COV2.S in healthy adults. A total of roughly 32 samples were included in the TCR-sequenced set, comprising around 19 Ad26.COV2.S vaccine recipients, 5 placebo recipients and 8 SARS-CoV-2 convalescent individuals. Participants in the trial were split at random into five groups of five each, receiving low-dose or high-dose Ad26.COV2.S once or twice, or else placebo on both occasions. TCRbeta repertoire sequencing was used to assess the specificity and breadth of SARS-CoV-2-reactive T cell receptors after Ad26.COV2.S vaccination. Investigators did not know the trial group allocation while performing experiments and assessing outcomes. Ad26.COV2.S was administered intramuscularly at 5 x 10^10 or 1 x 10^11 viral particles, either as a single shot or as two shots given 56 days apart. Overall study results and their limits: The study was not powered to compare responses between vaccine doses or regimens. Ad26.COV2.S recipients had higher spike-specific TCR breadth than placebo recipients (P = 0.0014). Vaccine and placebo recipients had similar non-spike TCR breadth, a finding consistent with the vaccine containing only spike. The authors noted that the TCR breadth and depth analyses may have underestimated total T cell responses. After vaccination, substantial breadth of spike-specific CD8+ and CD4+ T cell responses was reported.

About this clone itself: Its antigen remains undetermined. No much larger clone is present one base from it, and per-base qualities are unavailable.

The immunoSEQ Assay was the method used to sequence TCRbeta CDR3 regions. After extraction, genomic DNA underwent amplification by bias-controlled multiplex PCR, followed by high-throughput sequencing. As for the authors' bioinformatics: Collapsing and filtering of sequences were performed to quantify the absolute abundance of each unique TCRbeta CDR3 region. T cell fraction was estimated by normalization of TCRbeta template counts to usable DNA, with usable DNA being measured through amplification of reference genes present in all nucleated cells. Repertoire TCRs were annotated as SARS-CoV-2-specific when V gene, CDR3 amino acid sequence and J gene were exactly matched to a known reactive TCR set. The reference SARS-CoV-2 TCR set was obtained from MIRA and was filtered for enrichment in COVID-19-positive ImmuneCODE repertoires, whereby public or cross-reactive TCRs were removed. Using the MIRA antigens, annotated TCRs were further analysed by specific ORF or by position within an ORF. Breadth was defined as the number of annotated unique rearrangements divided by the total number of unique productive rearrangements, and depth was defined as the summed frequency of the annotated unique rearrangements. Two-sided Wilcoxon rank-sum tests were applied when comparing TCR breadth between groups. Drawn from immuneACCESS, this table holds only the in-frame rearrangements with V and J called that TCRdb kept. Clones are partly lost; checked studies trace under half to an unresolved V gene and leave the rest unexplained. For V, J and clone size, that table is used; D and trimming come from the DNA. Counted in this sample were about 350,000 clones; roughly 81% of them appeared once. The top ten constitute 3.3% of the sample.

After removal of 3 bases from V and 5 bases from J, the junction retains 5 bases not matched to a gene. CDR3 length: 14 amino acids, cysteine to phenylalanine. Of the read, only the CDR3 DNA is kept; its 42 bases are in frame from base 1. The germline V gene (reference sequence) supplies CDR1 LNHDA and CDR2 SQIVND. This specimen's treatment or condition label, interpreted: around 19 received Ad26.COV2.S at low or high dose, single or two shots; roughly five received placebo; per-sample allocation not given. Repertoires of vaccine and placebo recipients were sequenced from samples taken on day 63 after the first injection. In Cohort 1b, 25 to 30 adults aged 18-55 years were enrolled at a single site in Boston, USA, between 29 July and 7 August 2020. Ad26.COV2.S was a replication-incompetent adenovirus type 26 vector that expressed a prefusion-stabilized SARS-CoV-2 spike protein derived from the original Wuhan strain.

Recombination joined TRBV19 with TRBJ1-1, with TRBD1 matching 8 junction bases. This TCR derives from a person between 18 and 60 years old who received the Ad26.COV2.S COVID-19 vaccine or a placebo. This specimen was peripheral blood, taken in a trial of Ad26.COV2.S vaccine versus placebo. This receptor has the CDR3 CASSIQGAWTEAFF. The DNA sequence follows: TGTGCCAGTAGTATTCAGGGGGCATGGACTGAAGCTTTCTTT.